This T cell receptor (beta chain) is drawn from a study of regulatory T cells in long-lasting Graves disease. This CDR3 is built from 15 residues. Germline CDR1 is GTSNPN and CDR2 is SVGIG (reference sequence). V was clipped by 1 base and J by 2 bases, with 11 bases between them. Stated time point: persistent/refractory GD, antithyroid drugs over 5 years with positive TRAb. There was RNA extracted from PBMCs, and the TCR library was made from it. Arm-PCR with iRepertoire HTBI primers amplified the CDR3 regions for these TCR beta libraries. From the multiplex PCR reads, TCRdb called clonotypes with MiXCR, one entry per CDR3 protein. The sample shows about 430,000 distinct CDR3 sequences, 21% of them seen only once. The sample holds many counts of this clonotype.

The material was peripheral blood mononuclear cells (PBMCs), obtained when the disease was refractory, from a patient treated with antithyroid drugs. The sequence was obtained from a female donor with Graves disease. The chain couples TRBV30 to TRBJ1-4, with D hard to call. The CDR3 here is CAWSAKGGTNEKLFF. CDR3 bases: TGTGCCTGGAGTGCCAAAGGCGGGACTAATGAAAAACTGTTTTTT.